Presented here are 24 T cell receptor beta chains from one specimen sequenced in a study of blood T cell repertoires in COVID-19. Clones were read by immunoSEQ multiplex PCR, and TCRdb kept only the in-frame ones, dropping some. Altogether 280,000 or so clones are present, around 88% being singletons, with the ten largest covering 5.5% to 8.5%. The source material was peripheral blood. The source is a woman aged 30 to 39 who had recovered from COVID-19.

The chain uses TRBV4-2 and TRBJ2-1; 7 nucleotides line up with TRBD1. V was pared by 0 bases and J by 0 bases, with 2 bases of the junction left unmatched. CDR3 length: 16 residues. From germline, CDR1 is LGHNA and CDR2 YNFKEQ. In nucleotides, the CDR3 is TGTGCCAGCAGCCAAGACGGGACAGTCTCCTACAATGAGCAGTTCTTC. As protein: CASSQDGTVSYNEQFF.

The CDR3 is CASGDSRETQYF. The CDR3 DNA reads as TGTGCCAGCGGGGACAGTCGAGAGACCCAGTACTTC. V usage is TRBV28 and J usage is TRBJ2-5; TRBD1 matches at 7 bases. The CDR3 length is 12 residues. Per the germline V gene, CDR1 is MDHEN and CDR2 is SYDVKM. Germline trimming cut 8 bases from V and 4 bases from J; bases unmatched to any gene: 4.

The DNA for the CDR3 is TGTGCCAGCTCACCAATAACAGGGGTCTCTGGAAACACCATATATTTT. Translated, it gives CASSPITGVSGNTIYF. The chain carries TRBV18 and TRBJ1-3; 7 nucleotides match TRBD1. The CDR3 spans 16 residues. J was trimmed by 0 bases and V by 2 bases; bases with no gene match: 4. Germline assignment: CDR1 KGHSH and CDR2 LQKENI.

The chain employs TRBV28 and TRBJ2-7; D gene uncertain. V lost 1 base to trimming and J lost 3 bases, with 7 bases between them. The germline V gene has CDR1 MDHEN and CDR2 SYDVKM. The CDR3 is 13 residues long. The CDR3, as DNA: TGTGCCAGCAGTTTATTGGCAGACTACGAGCAGTACTTC. Amino acid sequence: CASSLLADYEQYF.

The chain links TRBV6-6 to TRBJ1-1; the D is unclear. V gave up 1 base and J gave up 8 bases, with 14 bases separating them. The V gene's germline CDR1 is MNHNY and CDR2 SVGAGI (reference sequence). This CDR3 is 14 amino acids long. The CDR3 DNA sequence: TGTGCCAGCAGTTACTTGACTTCGGCGGAAGAAGCTTTCTTT. Translation: CASSYLTSAEEAFF.

This chain uses TRBV5-1 with TRBJ2-5; 15 bases map to TRBD2. The trim removed 4 bases at V and 1 base at J, leaving 5 bases unmatched. The germline V gene encodes CDR1 SGHRS and CDR2 YFSETQ. The CDR3 spans 17 residues. CDR3 bases: TGCGCCAGCAGCCCGGGACTAGCGGGGGGCACCCAAGAGACCCAGTACTTC. Translating gives CASSPGLAGGTQETQYF.

J is TRBJ2-7 and V is TRBV19; TRBD2 agrees at 10 bases. V gave up 6 bases and J gave up 3 bases; unmatched junction bases: 8. This CDR3 has 15 residues. Looked up from germline, CDR1 is LNHDA and CDR2 is SQIVND (reference sequence). CDR3 nucleotide sequence: TGTGCCAGTAGCCCCCCCGGGACTAGCGACTACGAGCAGTACTTC. Protein product: CASSPPGTSDYEQYF.

The chain combines TRBV5-1 with TRBJ2-1, with 9 bases identical to TRBD2. The CDR3 runs to 15 residues. Germline V lookup: CDR1 SGHRS, CDR2 YFSETQ. The V and J ends lost 6 bases and 4 bases, in that order; junction bases with no gene match: 8. The CDR3 sequence is CASIPTSGSYNEQFF. Written as DNA, the CDR3 is TGCGCCAGCATCCCAACTAGCGGGTCTTACAATGAGCAGTTCTTC.

The V and J genes are TRBV5-1 and TRBJ2-2; 10 bases map to TRBD1. The germline V gene has CDR1 SGHRS and CDR2 YFSETQ. This CDR3 spans 16 amino acids. Trimming took 4 bases from V and 0 from J; bases not matched to a gene: 3. As DNA, the CDR3 is TGCGCCAGCAGCGACAGGGGGCCCGCGAACACCGGGGAGCTGTTTTTT. Translation gives CASSDRGPANTGELFF.

CDR3 sequence reads: CASSLQGTDTQYF. DNA of the CDR3: TGTGCCAGCAGCTTGCAGGGCACAGATACGCAGTATTTT. The rearrangement joins TRBV5-6 to TRBJ2-3; D not resolved. Trimming removed 1 base from V and 1 base from J, with 4 bases in between. The CDR3 totals 13 residues. Germline CDR1 SGHDT, CDR2 YYEEEE.

The V gene is TRBV19, the J gene TRBJ1-2; D unclear. CDR1 and CDR2 (germline): LNHDA, SQIVND (reference sequence). The CDR3 has 12 residues. V gave up 5 bases and J gave up 4 bases, with 8 bases separating them. CDR3 DNA: TGTGCCAGTAGTGGGCAGTCCTATGGCTACACCTTC. It yields the protein CASSGQSYGYTF.

The V and J genes are TRBV2 and TRBJ2-5; no reliable D call. CDR1 and CDR2 (germline): SNHLY, FYNNEI. The CDR3 contains 14 residues. Trimming cost V 8 bases and J 3 bases, with 16 bases left between them. CDR3 amino acids: CASGRSAAEETQYF. CDR3 nucleotides: TGTGCCAGCGGTCGCTCGGCGGCCGAAGAGACCCAGTACTTC.

The chain joins TRBV4-3 to TRBJ1-1; D might be TRBD1 (5 bases). This CDR3 region has 16 residues. Trimming cost V 4 bases and J 2 bases, with 17 bases left between them. Germline V gene lookup returns CDR1 LGHNA and CDR2 YSLEER. CDR3: CASSLGTGGQNTEAFF. In nucleotides, the CDR3 is TGCGCCAGCAGCCTAGGGACGGGAGGCCAAAACACTGAAGCTTTCTTT.

This clone has only one observation. The chain couples TRBV4-3 to TRBJ2-7, with 7 bases matching TRBD2. The CDR3 runs to 15 residues. Germline CDR1 LGHNA, CDR2 YSLEER. V lost 4 bases, J lost 7 bases, and 13 bases stayed unmatched. CDR3 DNA: TGCGCCAGCAGCCCCCCGGGGGGATCGTTCTGGGAGCAGTACTTC. Translating gives CASSPPGGSFWEQYF.

The rearrangement joins TRBV2 to TRBJ2-1, with a possible D match to TRBD2 (6 bases). V dropped 6 bases and J dropped 4 bases, with 16 bases sitting between them. Germline CDR1 reads SNHLY; CDR2 reads FYNNEI. The CDR3 totals 15 residues. The CDR3 loop reads CASRPPGGNYNEQFF. Written as DNA, the CDR3 is TGTGCCAGCAGGCCGCCGGGCGGGAATTACAATGAGCAGTTCTTC.

The rearrangement uses TRBV19 and TRBJ2-5; D ambiguous. Trimming took 6 bases from V and 5 from J, leaving 19 bases between them. The V gene's germline CDR1 is LNHDA and CDR2 SQIVND (reference sequence). The CDR3 runs 15 residues. This CDR3 is CASRSRPAGSETQYF. The DNA for the CDR3 is TGTGCCAGTAGATCAAGGCCGGCAGGTTCGGAGACCCAGTACTTC. The full variable domain, in which reference TRBV19 and TRBJ2-5 provide the parts outside the CDR3, is DGGITQSPKYLFRKEGQNVTLSCEQNLNHDAMYWYRQDPGQGLRLIYYSQIVNDFQKGDIAEGYSVSREKKESFPLTVTSAQKNPTAFYLCASRSRPAGSETQYFGPGTRLLVL.

This clone was found once. J is TRBJ2-2 and V is TRBV5-1; 10 bases fit TRBD1. CDR3 length equals 16 residues. V shed 0 bases, J shed 6 bases, and the junction held 5 bases outside the gene matches. Germline lookup yields CDR1 SGHRS and CDR2 YFSETQ. CDR3 region: CASSLEDRGASGELFF. The CDR3 DNA follows: TGCGCCAGCAGCTTGGAGGACAGGGGGGCATCCGGGGAGCTGTTTTTT.

This rearrangement joins TRBV4-1 to TRBJ2-7, with TRBD1 identical over 7 bases. Germline assignment: CDR1 MGHRA and CDR2 YSYEKL. V gave up 2 bases and J gave up 5 bases; unmatched junction bases: 3. CDR3 length: 13 residues. CDR3 DNA: TGCGCCAGCAGCCAACGACAGGGAGACGAGCAGTACTTC. This codes for CASSQRQGDEQYF.

The genes are TRBV2 and TRBJ1-1, with D perhaps TRBD1 (6 bases). Trimming removed 6 bases from V and 0 bases from J, with 20 bases in between. Germline lookup yields CDR1 SNHLY and CDR2 FYNNEI. The CDR3 covers 17 residues. This CDR3 is CASSGKRGTTMNTEAFF. The CDR3 DNA sequence: TGTGCCAGCAGCGGCAAGAGGGGGACAACAATGAACACTGAAGCTTTCTTT.

This chain connects TRBV28 to TRBJ2-7, with TRBD1 identical over 7 bases. The V gene end was trimmed by 6 bases and the J gene end by 0 bases; junction bases not matched to a gene: 8. The CDR3 is made up of 15 amino acids. CDR1 is MDHEN, CDR2 SYDVKM, per germline. The CDR3 spells CASSPGTAYSYEQYF. In nucleotides, the CDR3 is TGTGCCAGCAGCCCCGGGACAGCCTACTCCTACGAGCAGTACTTC.

CDR3 in amino acids: CASTPLDGNTIYF. The CDR3 DNA reads as TGTGCCAGCACCCCCTTAGATGGAAACACCATATATTTT. The genes are TRBV27 and TRBJ1-3; no clear D gene. Germline V gene data show CDR1 as MNHEY and CDR2 as SMNVEV (reference sequence). V shed 7 bases and J shed 3 bases, with 10 bases lying between them. The CDR3 loop spans 13 amino acids.

V and J are TRBV29-1 and TRBJ2-5, with TRBD2 matching over 7 bases. V lost 2 bases, J lost 3 bases, and 3 bases stayed unmatched. CDR1 is SQVTM, CDR2 ANQGSEA, per germline. CDR3 length: 13 amino acids. The CDR3 coding sequence is TGCAGCGTTGAAACTGGGAGGGAAGAGACCCAGTACTTC. This sequence encodes CSVETGREETQYF.

The V call is TRBV6-6, the J call TRBJ2-7, with 9 bases fitting TRBD2. From germline, CDR1 is MNHNY and CDR2 SVGAGI (reference sequence). The CDR3 has 15 amino acids. J gave up 1 base and V 6 bases, and 7 bases lay outside the gene matches. CDR3 nucleotides: TGTGCCAGCAGCTCCGGGACTAGCATTTCCTACGAGCAGTACTTC. The encoded protein is CASSSGTSISYEQYF.

The chain combines TRBV21-1 with TRBJ1-5; TRBD1 is taken as the D call from the table, unchecked against the DNA. TRBV21-1 is a listed pseudogene. This CDR3 spans 16 amino acids. CDR3: CASSKKRQSSNQPQHF. The CDR3 DNA reads TGTGCCAGCAGCAAGAAACGACAGTCTAGCAATCAGCCCCAGCATTTT.